This paragraph covers one TCR beta chain sequence. This clonotype has ten or more counts. Its antigen is still unknown. Base qualities are not recorded, but no much larger clone differs from it by a single base. Ophthalmopathy patients had moderately to severely active disease, Clinical Activity Score of at least 3, NOSPECS grade of at least 4, and duration under 3 months. Patients with uncontrolled infections, other autoimmune diseases, pregnancy or lactation were excluded. Diagnoses were established on the basis of clinical symptoms, serum thyroxine and TRAb, thyroid ultrasound, and orbital computed tomography. Ficoll-Paque density gradient centrifugation was used to isolate PBMCs from about 9.4 ml of fresh peripheral blood. Trizol reagent was used to extract total RNA, and RNA quality was then checked on an Agilent 2100 Bioanalyzer. The TCR beta CDR3 regions were amplified from the RNA transcripts. The TCR CDR3 was subjected to a first round of RT-PCR using the HTBI primer set and the Qiagen OneStep RT-PCR kit. A second multiplex PCR round built the libraries, followed by size selection and purification. Libraries were sequenced paired-end with 100 bp reads on an Illumina HiSeq2000. The authors' analysis ran thus. SOAPnuke was used to process the raw data, with reads discarded if the reads contained adapters or uncalled bases, had a mean Phred below 15, or lacked an exact constant-primer or identifier match. COPE v1.2.5 was used to merge high-quality paired reads, and clonotypes were defined as unique nucleotide sequences. MiTCR v1.1 was used to align clonotypes to the IMGT TRBV, TRBD and TRBJ reference segments. Analysis was restricted to V-J combinations with a frequency above 0.0001, which covered roughly 99% of repertoires. The TCS score was defined as F50 (clonal expansion) divided by E x V (chaos), with BLOSUM62-based TCRdist calculated between CDR3 peptides within each V-J. Welch's t-statistics and random forest reduced around 520 V-J features to 13, which were used in a naive Bayes classifier (R e1071). Using fastp trimming at Q25 and MiXCR clonotype assembly, TCRdb reanalyzed the public sequencing data and kept in-frame beta chains. Rows with one shared CDR3 protein collapse into an entry with the most common genes and DNA. The V and J calls and clone size are TCRdb's, not the authors'. The sample contains more than 300,000 distinct CDR3 sequences, roughly 18% of them found a single time. The ten biggest clones cover 35% to 50% of the sample.

The CDR3 starts with the cysteine, ends with the phenylalanine, and has 15 residues. The kept DNA is CDR3 alone, 45 bases in frame from the first base. Cut back by 0 bases and 0 bases, the V and J ends lie 8 bases apart. CDR1 SGHKS and CDR2 YYEKEE are derived from the germline V gene (reference sequence). The data belong to a study of T cells in Graves' hyperthyroidism and ophthalmopathy (dated by TCRdb to the late 2010s). For the study in its entirety: Peripheral blood was collected at initial diagnosis, before any treatment. For training and testing, the 100 or so patients in the discovery cohort were randomly divided in a 7:3 ratio. An independent validation cohort of under 20 hyperthyroidism patients and 17 patients who later progressed to ophthalmopathy tested prospective prediction of ophthalmopathy. The paper reports TCR Vbeta CDR3 sequencing of approximately 140 peripheral blood samples: around 41 ophthalmopathy, roughly 74 hyperthyroidism and around 17 progressor patients. To identify TCR V-J signatures that set the groups apart, the researchers used a discovery cohort of about a hundred patients, made up of approximately 43 with Graves' ophthalmopathy and 57 with stable Graves' hyperthyroidism. Following sampling, methimazole starting at 30 mg daily was given to hyperthyroidism patients, and high-dose intravenous methylprednisolone was given to ophthalmopathy patients. In six Graves' hyperthyroidism patients, the study also compared T-cell repertoires from thyroid tissue with T-cell repertoires from blood.

Study-level results and caveats: In cross-validation, a model built on a 13 V-J signature told ophthalmopathy apart from stable hyperthyroidism with 85% to 90% sensitivity and about 81% specificity, and in testing the same model reached 80%/75%. In validation, the model predicted progression to ophthalmopathy with approximately 71% sensitivity and roughly 75% specificity, a median of 6.5 months before onset. No statistical method was used to fix the sample size in advance, and group allocation was not hidden from the investigators. Most expanded thyroid clonotypes (frequency above 0.001) were also detected in blood, a finding suggesting that blood repertoires may reflect thyroid immune responses.

The rearrangement joined TRBV5-5 to TRBJ2-3; no confident D gene assignment can be made. Sequenced sample: blood. This TCR was recovered from a man younger than 30 with Graves' ophthalmopathy. The CDR3 sequence is CASSLVGVSTDTQYF. The nucleotide sequence is TGTGCCAGCAGCTTGGTTGGGGTCAGCACAGATACGCAGTATTTT.